A selection of T cell receptor beta chains follows, all from one sample in a study of control samples from healthy donors and cancer patients. Sequencing was performed with immunoSEQ multiplex PCR; in TCRdb, only in-frame clones are kept and a portion is missing. Here the sample spans approximately 60,000 clones, roughly 85% being singletons. Sequencing was performed on blood. Every receptor here comes from a man aged 35 to 55 in good health. Each CDR3 is given with its conserved first and last residue. The D gene is left open where the match is weak. Part of the rows lack a size; the others show once, few, many or a class for expanded clones.

v_gene: TRBV11-2; j_gene: TRBJ2-1; abundance: few; d_gene: -; CDR3nt: TGTGCCAGCAGCTTAGTTTTTGGGAAGCGTCACTACAATGAGCAGTTCTTC; CDR3aa: CASSLVFGKRHYNEQFF
v_gene: TRBV30; j_gene: TRBJ2-2; abundance: -; d_gene: -; CDR3nt: TGTGCCTGGAGTGGGCAGGCAACCGGGGAGCTGTTTTTT; CDR3aa: CAWSGQATGELFF
v_gene: TRBV5-8; j_gene: TRBJ1-1; abundance: -; d_gene: -; CDR3nt: TGTGCCAGCAGCCCAACCCGGAGATTCATGAACACTGAAGCTTTCTTT; CDR3aa: CASSPTRRFMNTEAFF
v_gene: TRBV6-2/TRBV6-3; j_gene: TRBJ1-2; abundance: -; d_gene: TRBD1; CDR3nt: TGTGCCAGCAGCCCAACCCGACAGGGGTCGGGAGGCTACACCTTC; CDR3aa: CASSPTRQGSGGYTF
v_gene: TRBV19; j_gene: TRBJ2-6; abundance: -; d_gene: -; CDR3nt: TGTGCCAGTAGTGGCGGGGCTGGGGCCAACGTCCTGACTTTC; CDR3aa: CASSGGAGANVLTF
v_gene: TRBV28; j_gene: TRBJ2-7; abundance: -; d_gene: -; CDR3nt: TGTGCCAGCAGTCTAAATCCCGGGGCCTACGAGCAGTACTTC; CDR3aa: CASSLNPGAYEQYF
v_gene: TRBV10-3; j_gene: TRBJ1-1; abundance: -; d_gene: -; CDR3nt: TGTGCCATCAGTGGGGGCCAGAACACTGAAGCTTTCTTT; CDR3aa: CAISGGQNTEAFF
v_gene: TRBV19; j_gene: TRBJ1-2; abundance: -; d_gene: TRBD1; CDR3nt: TGTGCCAGTAGTGCAGAGAACAGGGGGCTAAGCTACACCTTC; CDR3aa: CASSAENRGLSYTF
v_gene: TRBV9; j_gene: TRBJ2-1; abundance: -; d_gene: -; CDR3nt: TGTGCCAGCAGCGAACAACCACAGGGTTGGGGGATCGATGAGCAGTTCTTC; CDR3aa: CASSEQPQGWGIDEQFF
v_gene: TRBV19; j_gene: TRBJ1-1; abundance: -; d_gene: -; CDR3nt: TGTGCCAGTAGTATACGACGTCAGAACACTGAAGCTTTCTTT; CDR3aa: CASSIRRQNTEAFF
v_gene: TRBV19; j_gene: TRBJ1-1; abundance: -; d_gene: -; CDR3nt: TGTGCCAGTAAGCCGGGCCAGACGAACACTGAAGCTTTCTTT; CDR3aa: CASKPGQTNTEAFF
v_gene: TRBV7-2; j_gene: TRBJ1-5; abundance: -; d_gene: TRBD1; CDR3nt: TGTGCCAGCAGCCCTGGTCGGGTGGGGACAGGGGGGCATCAGCCCCAGCATTTT; CDR3aa: CASSPGRVGTGGHQPQHF
v_gene: TRBV19; j_gene: TRBJ2-7; abundance: -; d_gene: -; CDR3nt: TGTGCCAGTAGTAACCTAGCCGGGAGCGGAGAGCAGTACTTC; CDR3aa: CASSNLAGSGEQYF
v_gene: TRBV19; j_gene: TRBJ1-2; abundance: once; d_gene: -; CDR3nt: TGTGCCAGTAGTATAGATTTGCTGAAAAACTATGGCTACACCTTC; CDR3aa: CASSIDLLKNYGYTF
v_gene: TRBV10-3; j_gene: TRBJ2-2; abundance: -; d_gene: -; CDR3nt: TGTGCCATCAGTGAGTCTTTGGTCTTCCCCGGGGAGCTGTTTTTT; CDR3aa: CAISESLVFPGELFF
v_gene: TRBV5-1; j_gene: TRBJ1-1; abundance: once; d_gene: TRBD1; CDR3nt: TGCGCCAGCAGCCGGACGACAGGGCTGAACACTGAAGCTTTCTTT; CDR3aa: CASSRTTGLNTEAFF
v_gene: TRBV23-1; j_gene: TRBJ2-7; abundance: once; d_gene: TRBD2; CDR3nt: TGCGCCAGCAGTCGCGAGGGGAGGGTAATCGAGCAGTACTTC; CDR3aa: CASSREGRVIEQYF
v_gene: TRBV5-1; j_gene: TRBJ1-5; abundance: -; d_gene: TRBD1; CDR3nt: TGCGCCAGCAGAACAGGGGACAATCAGCCCCAGCATTTT; CDR3aa: CASRTGDNQPQHF
v_gene: TRBV7-2; j_gene: TRBJ1-3; abundance: many; d_gene: -; CDR3nt: TGTGCCAGCAGCCCGCAACCAGGAGTGGGGTCTGGAAACACCATATATTTT; CDR3aa: CASSPQPGVGSGNTIYF
v_gene: TRBV5-1; j_gene: TRBJ2-7; abundance: -; d_gene: -; CDR3nt: TGCGCCAGCAGCTTGGCAGCGGGCCCATCCTACGAGCAGTACTTC; CDR3aa: CASSLAAGPSYEQYF
v_gene: TRBV28; j_gene: TRBJ1-1; abundance: -; d_gene: TRBD1; CDR3nt: TGTGCCAGCAGTTTACAGGGGGCGATGAACACTGAAGCTTTCTTT; CDR3aa: CASSLQGAMNTEAFF
v_gene: TRBV5-1; j_gene: TRBJ2-3; abundance: -; d_gene: -; CDR3nt: TGCGCCAGCAGCTTGGCCGGGAGCACAGATACGCAGTATTTT; CDR3aa: CASSLAGSTDTQYF
v_gene: TRBV7-9; j_gene: TRBJ1-5; abundance: -; d_gene: -; CDR3nt: TGTGCCAGCAGCTTAGGTAGGGGGGCGAGCAATCAGCCCCAGCATTTT; CDR3aa: CASSLGRGASNQPQHF
v_gene: TRBV5-1; j_gene: TRBJ2-1; abundance: -; d_gene: TRBD1; CDR3nt: TGCGCCAGCAGCTTGGAGACAGGGTCCTACAATGAGCAGTTCTTC; CDR3aa: CASSLETGSYNEQFF
v_gene: TRBV19; j_gene: TRBJ2-7; abundance: -; d_gene: -; CDR3nt: TGTGCCACCGGGGCTGGCGGGGCAGTCTACGAGCAGTACTTC; CDR3aa: CATGAGGAVYEQYF
v_gene: TRBV7-9; j_gene: TRBJ2-4; abundance: few; d_gene: -; CDR3nt: TGTGCCAGCAGTGACTTGGGACGGACCGAGGCCAAAAACATTCAGTACTTC; CDR3aa: CASSDLGRTEAKNIQYF
v_gene: TRBV5-6; j_gene: TRBJ2-3; abundance: -; d_gene: -; CDR3nt: TGTGCCAGCAGCTTGGTCGTTACAGATACGCAGTATTTT; CDR3aa: CASSLVVTDTQYF
v_gene: TRBV4-3; j_gene: TRBJ2-1; abundance: once; d_gene: -; CDR3nt: TGCGCCAGCAGCCAAGATATCGGGTCCTACAATGAGCAGTTCTTC; CDR3aa: CASSQDIGSYNEQFF
v_gene: TRBV30; j_gene: TRBJ1-1; abundance: -; d_gene: -; CDR3nt: TGTGCCTGGAGTGTACCCCGGACTGAAGTCACTGAAGCTTTCTTT; CDR3aa: CAWSVPRTEVTEAFF
v_gene: TRBV19; j_gene: TRBJ1-2; abundance: -; d_gene: -; CDR3nt: TGTGCCAGTAGTGTCACCGGGACCCAGGCCCCTGGCTACACCTTC; CDR3aa: CASSVTGTQAPGYTF
v_gene: TRBV7-9; j_gene: TRBJ1-1; abundance: few; d_gene: -; CDR3nt: TGTGCCAGCAGCTTGGTCGGGGGGAACACTGAAGCTTTCTTT; CDR3aa: CASSLVGGNTEAFF